This T cell receptor beta chain derives from a study of blood T cells in healthy people across ages. Trimming at V came to 5 bases and at J to 6 bases, leaving 14 bases not matched to a gene. The length of the CDR3 is 16 residues. Germline V gene sequence: CDR1 LGHDT, CDR2 YNNKEL (reference sequence). Then a second PCR, running roughly 7 to 11 cycles, was carried out with a sample-barcoded 5' primer and a J-beta primer mix. TCRdb analysed the 5' RACE reads with MiXCR anew, one entry per CDR3 protein. The sample lists 580,000 or so distinct CDR3 sequences, 40% to 50% occurring once. The chain carries TRBV3-1 and TRBJ2-7; 9 bases match TRBD1. This sequence originates from a man at least 80 years old in good health. What was sequenced was blood. The CDR3 protein is CASSNRAGQGGTEQYF. CDR3 sequence (DNA): TGTGCCAGCAGCAACCGAGCGGGACAGGGAGGAACCGAGCAGTACTTC.